This record covers a single TCR beta chain. Its antigen is not yet known. No base quality values were provided; no much bigger clone lies one nucleotide off. The time point label on this specimen signifies: around 4 weeks on oral tofacitinib. The intended sense of this specimen's treatment or condition label: oral pan-JAK inhibitor, 5-10 mg twice daily. Lesional scalp punch biopsies and peripheral blood were collected from alopecia areata patients. PBMCs were isolated by density centrifugation and stained for CD3, CD4 and CD8, after which CD4+ and CD8+ T cells were sorted on a FACSAria. The entry originates in a study of CD8+ T cells in alopecia areata (dated by TCRdb to the late 2010s). In the study overall: Treated patients were enrolled in an open-label pilot trial of oral tofacitinib at 5 to 10 mg twice daily for moderate-to-severe alopecia areata. Tofacitinib was administered for 6 to 18 months, and 6 months of follow-up off drug were then conducted to assess delayed response and recurrence. For the treated patients, the SALT score, which quantifies what percentage of scalp surface area is affected, served as the measure of disease severity. To study T cell clonal expansion in alopecia areata, the researchers applied high-throughput TCRbeta sequencing to both the C3H/HeJ mouse model and human patients. In humans, TCRbeta sequencing was performed on scalp tissue and on sorted CD4+ and CD8+ peripheral blood T cells from healthy controls and from patients with patchy or totalis/universalis alopecia areata. Biopsies were taken from tofacitinib-treated patients at baseline and at 4 and 24 weeks of treatment, and a later scalp biopsy was taken in several of the tofacitinib-treated patients. Clonality in the scalp was compared among normal scalp (n=4), patchy alopecia areata scalp (n=8), and alopecia totalis/universalis scalp (n=8). RNA came from the PAXgene miRNA kit for fixed scalp, the miRNeasy kit for PBMCs, and the RNeasy kit for mouse skin. TCRbeta CDR3 regions were amplified by immunoSEQ multiplex PCR using 35 Vbeta forward and 13 Jbeta reverse primers. Here is what the overall study found, with its caveats: With tofacitinib, both scalp clonality and the number of expanded CD8+ clones among the top 100 scalp clones went down significantly. Many expanded lesional clones were found to persist in scalp and blood during tofacitinib treatment, and relapse after treatment cessation may be partly explained by this persistence. Because the treated cohort was small and had just a single nonresponder, larger studies are needed to establish links between baseline CD8+ expansion and response. Shared TCR sequences between patients were less evident than in mice, which may be partly attributable to HLA diversity in the patient population. Lesional scalp, especially in alopecia totalis/universalis, showed higher clonality and more expanded CD8+ clones than normal scalp, suggesting antigenic drive. Scalp TCR repertoire analysis is complicated because resident alphabeta T cells in normal human skin are also sequenced, whereas mouse skin is dominated by gammadelta T cells.

Library prep was done by the immunoSEQ multiplex PCR assay. RNA was extracted from all samples and reverse transcribed into cDNA as template for TCR sequencing. First-strand cDNA was synthesized with SuperScript III using a 2:1 mix of oligo-dT and random hexamers. A synthetic immune receptor repertoire was used to assess amplification bias, and residual bias was removed computationally. Regarding the original processing steps: Raw reads were preprocessed for error removal, and CDR3 was defined according to IMGT conventions as running from the conserved cysteine to phenylalanine. To get clonality, Shannon entropy was normalized by log2 of the number of productive unique TCRs and the result was subtracted from 1. Whether each scalp clone was CD4 or CD8 was inferred by checking scalp TCRbeta sequences against the CD4 and CD8 repertoires from sorted blood. This immuneACCESS table, as held by TCRdb, lists in-frame sequences with V and J called but not all clones. Of the missing ones, under half trace to an unresolved V gene in checked studies; the others have no known cause. The DNA gave D and trimming, while V, J and clone size come from that table. The sample includes around 210,000 clones, with 55% to 70% observed a single time. Around 3.9% of the sample lies in the top ten.

V is cut back by 3 bases and J by 3 bases, with 9 bases in the junction unmatched. Via the germline V gene (reference sequence), CDR1 is GTSNPN and CDR2 SVGIG. Counted from cysteine to phenylalanine, this CDR3 has 15 amino acids. The DNA shown is the 45-base CDR3, in frame from base 1. Material: CD4+ T cells sorted from blood, obtained at week 4, from a patient treated with tofacitinib. This clonotype was obtained from a human donor with alopecia areata. The chain is made from TRBV30 and TRBJ1-2; the junction holds 8 bases that match TRBD1. CDR3 loop: CAWRLWDRRDYGYTF. The DNA sequence is given as TGTGCCTGGAGACTCTGGGACAGGCGGGACTATGGCTACACCTTC.